Here is one TCR beta chain with its context. The target antigen is unknown. The PCR used 60 V beta and 13 J beta primers. The method was immunoSEQ multiplex PCR; TCRdb's version includes in-frame clones alone and lacks a portion of them. The sample includes 90,000 to 140,000 clones, 90% of them seen just once. Germline CDR1 ENHRY, CDR2 SYGVKD. The CDR3 consists of 17 residues. The V segment lost 4 bases and the J segment 1 base; nucleotides outside the gene matches: 5. The data belong to a study of glioma-infiltrating T cells after dendritic cell vaccination. The study, taken as a whole, reports: Higher pretreatment TIL content predicted longer progression-free time and survival.

Indicated time point: after dendritic cell vaccination, including at tumor progression/relapse. The sequencing used blood, collected after dendritic cell vaccination. The rearrangement joins TRBV10-3 to TRBJ2-3; 13 bases agree with TRBD2. This sequence originates from a human donor with glioblastoma. The CDR3 loop reads CAISASGTSGGTDTQYF. In nucleotides, the CDR3 is TGTGCCATCAGTGCCTCCGGGACTAGCGGGGGCACAGATACGCAGTATTTT.